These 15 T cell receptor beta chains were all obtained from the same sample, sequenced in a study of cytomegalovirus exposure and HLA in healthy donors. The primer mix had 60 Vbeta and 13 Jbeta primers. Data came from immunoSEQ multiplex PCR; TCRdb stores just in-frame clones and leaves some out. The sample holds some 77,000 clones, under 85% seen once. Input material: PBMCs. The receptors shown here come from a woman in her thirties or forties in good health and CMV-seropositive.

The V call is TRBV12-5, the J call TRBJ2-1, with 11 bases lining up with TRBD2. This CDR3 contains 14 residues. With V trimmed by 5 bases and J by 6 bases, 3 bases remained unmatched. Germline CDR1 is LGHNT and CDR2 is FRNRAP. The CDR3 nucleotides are TGTGCTAGTGGTGCTAGCGGGGGGACCAATGAGCAGTTCTTC. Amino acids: CASGASGGTNEQFF. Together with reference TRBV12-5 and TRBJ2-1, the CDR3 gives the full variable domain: DARVTQTPRHKVTEMGQEVTMRCQPILGHNTVFWYRQTMMQGLELLAYFRNRAPLDDSGMPKDRFSAEMPDATLATLKIQPSEPRDSAVYFCASGASGGTNEQFFGPGTRLTVL.

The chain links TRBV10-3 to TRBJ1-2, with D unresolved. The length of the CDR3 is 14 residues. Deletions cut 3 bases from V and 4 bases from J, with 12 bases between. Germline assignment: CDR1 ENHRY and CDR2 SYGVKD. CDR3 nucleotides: TGTGCCATCAGTGAAGGTAACACGGGCTATGGCTACACCTTC. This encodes CAISEGNTGYGYTF.

The CDR3: CASSPSGGSGQPQHF. The CDR3 DNA follows: TGTGCCAGCAGCCCTTCGGGGGGGTCCGGGCAGCCCCAGCATTTT. This sequence joins TRBV6-5 and TRBJ1-5; a weak D match, TRBD1 (5 bases). CDR1 is MNHEY, CDR2 SVGAGI, per germline. The CDR3 runs 15 residues. Trimming left V 6 bases short and J 7 bases short, with 19 bases between.

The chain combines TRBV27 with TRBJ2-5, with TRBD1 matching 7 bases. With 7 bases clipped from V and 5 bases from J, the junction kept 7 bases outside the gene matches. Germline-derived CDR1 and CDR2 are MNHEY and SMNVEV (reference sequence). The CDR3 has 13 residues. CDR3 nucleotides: TGTGCCAGCAAAGGGGGCAATGAGGAGACCCAGTACTTC. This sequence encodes CASKGGNEETQYF.

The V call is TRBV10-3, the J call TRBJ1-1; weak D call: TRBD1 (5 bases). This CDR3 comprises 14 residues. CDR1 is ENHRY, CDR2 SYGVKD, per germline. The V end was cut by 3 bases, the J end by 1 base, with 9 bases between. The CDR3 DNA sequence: TGTGCCATCAGTGACCTCGGACAGAACACTGAAGCTTTCTTT. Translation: CAISDLGQNTEAFF.

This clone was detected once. CDR3 bases: TGTGCCAGCGGTGACAGGGTCGAGAACACAGATACGCAGTATTTT. Translated, it gives CASGDRVENTDTQYF. The chain recombines TRBV6-6 with TRBJ2-3; 7 positions match TRBD1. Germline V gene lookup returns CDR1 MNHNY and CDR2 SVGAGI (reference sequence). The CDR3 totals 15 residues. The V segment lost 8 bases and the J segment 2 bases; nucleotides outside the gene matches: 10.

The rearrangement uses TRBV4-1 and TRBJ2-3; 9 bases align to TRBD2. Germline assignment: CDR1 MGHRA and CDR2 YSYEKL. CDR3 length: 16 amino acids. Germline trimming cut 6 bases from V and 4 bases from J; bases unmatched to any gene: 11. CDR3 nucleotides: TGCGCCAGCAGTCCTCGTAGCGGGAGTCCCCCAGATACGCAGTATTTT. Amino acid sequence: CASSPRSGSPPDTQYF.

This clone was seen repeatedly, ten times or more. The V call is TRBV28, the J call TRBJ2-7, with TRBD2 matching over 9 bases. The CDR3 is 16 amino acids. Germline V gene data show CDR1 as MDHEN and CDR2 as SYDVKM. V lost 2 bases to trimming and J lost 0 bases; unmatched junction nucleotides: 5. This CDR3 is CASSLLTSGLSYEQYF. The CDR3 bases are TGTGCCAGCAGTTTACTGACTAGCGGCCTCTCCTACGAGCAGTACTTC.

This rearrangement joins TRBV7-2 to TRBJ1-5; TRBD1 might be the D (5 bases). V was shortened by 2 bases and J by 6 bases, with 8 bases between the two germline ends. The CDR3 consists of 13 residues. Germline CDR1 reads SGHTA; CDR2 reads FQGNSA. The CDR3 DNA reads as TGTGCCAGCAGCTTAATCAGGGCTCAGCCCCAGCATTTT. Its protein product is CASSLIRAQPQHF.

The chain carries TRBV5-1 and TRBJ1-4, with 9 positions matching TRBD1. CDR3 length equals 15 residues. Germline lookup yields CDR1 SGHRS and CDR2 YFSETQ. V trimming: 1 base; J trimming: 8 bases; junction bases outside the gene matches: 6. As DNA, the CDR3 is TGCGCCAGCAGCTTGTACAGGGGGCCGAACGAAAAACTGTTTTTT. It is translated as CASSLYRGPNEKLFF. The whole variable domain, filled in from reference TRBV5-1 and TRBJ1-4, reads KAGVTQTPRYLIKTRGQQVTLSCSPISGHRSVSWYQQTPGQGLQFLFEYFSETQRNKGNFPGRFSGRQFSNSRSEMNVSTLELGDSALYLCASSLYRGPNEKLFFGSGTQLSVL.

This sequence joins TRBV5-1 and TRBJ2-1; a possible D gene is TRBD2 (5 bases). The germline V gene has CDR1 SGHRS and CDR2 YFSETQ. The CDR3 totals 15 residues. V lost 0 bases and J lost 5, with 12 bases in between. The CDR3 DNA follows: TGCGCCAGCAGCTTGGTAGCGCAGCCTAACAATGAGCAGTTCTTC. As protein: CASSLVAQPNNEQFF.

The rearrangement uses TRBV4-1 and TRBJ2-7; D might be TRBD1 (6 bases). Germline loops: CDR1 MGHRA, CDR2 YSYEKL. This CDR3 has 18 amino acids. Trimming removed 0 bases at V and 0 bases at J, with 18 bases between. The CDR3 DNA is TGCGCCAGCAGCCAAGATAATTTTAGGACAGCGAGCTCCTACGAGCAGTACTTC. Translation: CASSQDNFRTASSYEQYF.

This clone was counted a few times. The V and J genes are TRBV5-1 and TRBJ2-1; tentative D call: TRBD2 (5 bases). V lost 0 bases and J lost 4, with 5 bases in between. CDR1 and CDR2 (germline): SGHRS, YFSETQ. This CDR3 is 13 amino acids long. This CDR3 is CASSLGGYNEQFF. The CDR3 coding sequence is TGCGCCAGCAGCTTGGGAGGGTACAATGAGCAGTTCTTC.

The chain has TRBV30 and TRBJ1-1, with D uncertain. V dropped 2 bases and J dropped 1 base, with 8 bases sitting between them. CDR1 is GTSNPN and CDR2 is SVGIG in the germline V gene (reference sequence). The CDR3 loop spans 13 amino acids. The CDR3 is CAWSITGNTEAFF. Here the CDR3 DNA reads TGTGCCTGGAGTATAACCGGGAACACTGAAGCTTTCTTT.

CDR3 coding DNA: TGTGCCAGCAGCTTAGTAAGTCAGGGGATGCGAGAGACCCAGTACTTC. It encodes CASSLVSQGMRETQYF. The rearrangement uses TRBV13 and TRBJ2-5; D might be TRBD1 (6 bases). Germline CDR1 is PRHDT and CDR2 is FYEKMQ (reference sequence). The CDR3 contains 16 residues. Trimming pared 1 base from V and 4 bases from J, leaving 16 bases between.